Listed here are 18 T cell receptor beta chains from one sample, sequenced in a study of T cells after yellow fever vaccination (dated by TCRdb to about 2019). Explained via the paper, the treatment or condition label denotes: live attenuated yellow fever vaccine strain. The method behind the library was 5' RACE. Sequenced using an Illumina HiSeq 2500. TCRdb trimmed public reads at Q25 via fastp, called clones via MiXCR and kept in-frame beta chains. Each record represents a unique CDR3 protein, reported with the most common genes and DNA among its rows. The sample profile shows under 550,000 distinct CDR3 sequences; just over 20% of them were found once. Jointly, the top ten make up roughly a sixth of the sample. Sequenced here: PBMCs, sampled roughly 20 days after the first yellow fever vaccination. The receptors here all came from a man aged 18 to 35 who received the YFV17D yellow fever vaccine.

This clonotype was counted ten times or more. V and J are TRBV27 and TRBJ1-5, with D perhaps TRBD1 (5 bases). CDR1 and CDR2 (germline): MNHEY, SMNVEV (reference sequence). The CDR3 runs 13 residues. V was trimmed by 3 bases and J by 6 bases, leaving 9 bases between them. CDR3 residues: CASSLRGGQPQHF. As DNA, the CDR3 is TGTGCCAGCAGTTTGCGGGGGGGTCAGCCCCAGCATTTT.

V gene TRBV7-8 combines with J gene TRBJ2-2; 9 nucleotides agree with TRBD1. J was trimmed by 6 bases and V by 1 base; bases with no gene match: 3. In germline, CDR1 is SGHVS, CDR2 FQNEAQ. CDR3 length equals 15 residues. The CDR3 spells CASSLGDREAGELFF. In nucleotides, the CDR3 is TGTGCCAGCAGCTTAGGGGACAGGGAGGCCGGGGAGCTGTTTTTT.

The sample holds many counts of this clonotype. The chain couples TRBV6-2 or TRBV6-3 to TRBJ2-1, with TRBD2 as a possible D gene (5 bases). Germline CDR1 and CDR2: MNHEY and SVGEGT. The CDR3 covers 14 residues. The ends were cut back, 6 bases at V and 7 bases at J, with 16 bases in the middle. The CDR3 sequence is CASRDSKVGNEQFF. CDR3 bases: TGTGCCAGCAGGGACTCTAAGGTAGGGAATGAGCAGTTCTTC.

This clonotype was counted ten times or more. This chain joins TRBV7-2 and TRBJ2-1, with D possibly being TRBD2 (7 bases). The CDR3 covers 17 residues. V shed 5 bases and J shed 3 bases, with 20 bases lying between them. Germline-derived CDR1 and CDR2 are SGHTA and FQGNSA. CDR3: CASSPGRGGGIYNEQFF. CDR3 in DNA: TGTGCCAGCAGCCCCGGTAGAGGGGGGGGCATCTACAATGAGCAGTTCTTC.

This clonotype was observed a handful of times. The CDR3 loop reads CASSYSYSIYGYTF. The CDR3 DNA sequence: TGTGCCAGCAGTTACTCGTACAGCATCTATGGCTACACCTTC. J is TRBJ1-2 and V is TRBV6-5, with no clear D. The germline V gene encodes CDR1 MNHEY and CDR2 SVGAGI. CDR3 length: 14 amino acids. V lost 0 bases, J lost 4 bases, and 9 bases lay in between.

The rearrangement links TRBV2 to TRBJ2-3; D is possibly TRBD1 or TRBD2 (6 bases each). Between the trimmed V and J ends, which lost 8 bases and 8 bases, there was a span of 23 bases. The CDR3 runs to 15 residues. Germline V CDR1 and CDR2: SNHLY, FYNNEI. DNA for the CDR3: TGTGCCAGCCGGCAATTTAGCGGACAGACGGGTACGCAGTATTTT. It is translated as CASRQFSGQTGTQYF.

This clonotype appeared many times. Written as DNA, the CDR3 is TGTGCCAGCAGCAACCGCGGTCCGGGACTAGCGGGGACAAGCTCCTACAATGAGCAGTTCTTC. Translation gives CASSNRGPGLAGTSSYNEQFF. This chain uses TRBV3-1 with TRBJ2-1; TRBD2 agrees at 13 bases. This CDR3 has 21 residues. V shed 5 bases, J shed 0 bases, and the junction held 16 bases outside the gene matches. Germline-derived CDR1 and CDR2 are LGHDT and YNNKEL (reference sequence).

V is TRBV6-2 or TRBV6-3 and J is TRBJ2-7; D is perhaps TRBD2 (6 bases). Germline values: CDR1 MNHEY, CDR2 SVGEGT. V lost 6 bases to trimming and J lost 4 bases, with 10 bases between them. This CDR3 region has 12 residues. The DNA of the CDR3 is TGTGCCAGCAGCCGGGGGAGGTACGAGCAGTACGTC. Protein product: CASSRGRYEQYV.

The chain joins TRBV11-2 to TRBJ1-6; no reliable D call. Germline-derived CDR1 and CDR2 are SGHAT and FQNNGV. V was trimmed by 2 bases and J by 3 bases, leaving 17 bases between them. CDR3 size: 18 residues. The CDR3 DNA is TGTGCCAGCAGCTTAAGGCTGCTGAATTCCCACTATAATTCACCCCTCCACTTT. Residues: CASSLRLLNSHYNSPLHF.

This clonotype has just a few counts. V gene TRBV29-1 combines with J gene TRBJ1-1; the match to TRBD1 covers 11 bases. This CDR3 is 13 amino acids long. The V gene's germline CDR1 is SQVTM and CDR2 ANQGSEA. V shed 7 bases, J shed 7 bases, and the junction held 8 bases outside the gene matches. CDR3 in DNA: TGCAGCGCTGGGGACAGGGGGAGTGATGAAGCTTTCTTT. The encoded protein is CSAGDRGSDEAFF.

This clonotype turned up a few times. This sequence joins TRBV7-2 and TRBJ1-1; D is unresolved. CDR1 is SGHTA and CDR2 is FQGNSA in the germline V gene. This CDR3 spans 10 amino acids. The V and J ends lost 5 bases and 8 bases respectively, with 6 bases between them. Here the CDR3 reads CASSRREAFF. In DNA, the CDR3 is TGTGCCAGCAGCCGTCGAGAAGCTTTCTTT.

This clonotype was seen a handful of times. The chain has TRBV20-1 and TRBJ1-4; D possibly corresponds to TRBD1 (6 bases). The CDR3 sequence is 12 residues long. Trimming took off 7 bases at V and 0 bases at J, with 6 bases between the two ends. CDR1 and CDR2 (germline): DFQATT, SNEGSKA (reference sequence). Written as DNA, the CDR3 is TGCAGTGGACAGGCAACTAATGAAAAACTGTTTTTT. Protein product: CSGQATNEKLFF.

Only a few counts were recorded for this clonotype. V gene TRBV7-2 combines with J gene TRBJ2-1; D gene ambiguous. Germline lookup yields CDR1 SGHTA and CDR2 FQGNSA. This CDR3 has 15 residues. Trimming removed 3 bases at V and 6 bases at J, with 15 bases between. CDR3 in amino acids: CASSLFPRGPNEQFF. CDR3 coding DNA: TGTGCCAGCAGCTTGTTCCCCCGAGGTCCCAATGAGCAGTTCTTC.

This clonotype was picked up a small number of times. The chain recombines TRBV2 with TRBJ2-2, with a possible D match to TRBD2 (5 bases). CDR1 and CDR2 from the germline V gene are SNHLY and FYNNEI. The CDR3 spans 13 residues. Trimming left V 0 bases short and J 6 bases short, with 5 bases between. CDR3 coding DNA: TGTGCCAGCAGTGAAGCGGGAGCCGGGGAGCTGTTTTTT. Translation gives CASSEAGAGELFF.

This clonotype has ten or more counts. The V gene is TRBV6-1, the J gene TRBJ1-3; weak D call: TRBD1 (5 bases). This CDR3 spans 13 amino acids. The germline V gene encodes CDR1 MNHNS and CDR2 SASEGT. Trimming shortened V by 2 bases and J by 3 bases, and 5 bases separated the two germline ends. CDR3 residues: CASSEQGGNTIYF. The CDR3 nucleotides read TGTGCCAGCAGTGAACAGGGTGGAAACACCATATATTTT.

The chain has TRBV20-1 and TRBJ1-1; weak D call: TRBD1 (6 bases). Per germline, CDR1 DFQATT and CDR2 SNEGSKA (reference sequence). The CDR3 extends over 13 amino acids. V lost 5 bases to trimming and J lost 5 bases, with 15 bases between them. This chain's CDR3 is CSAGGGFGTEAFF. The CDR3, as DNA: TGCAGTGCTGGAGGGGGTTTTGGAACTGAAGCTTTCTTT.

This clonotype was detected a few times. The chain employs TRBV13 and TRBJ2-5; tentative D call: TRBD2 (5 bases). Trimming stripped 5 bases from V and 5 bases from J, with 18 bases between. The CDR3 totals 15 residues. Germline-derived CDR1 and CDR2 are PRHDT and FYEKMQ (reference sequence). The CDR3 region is CASSPSTRGWETQYF. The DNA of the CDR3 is TGTGCCAGCAGCCCTAGTACTCGGGGTTGGGAGACCCAGTACTTC.

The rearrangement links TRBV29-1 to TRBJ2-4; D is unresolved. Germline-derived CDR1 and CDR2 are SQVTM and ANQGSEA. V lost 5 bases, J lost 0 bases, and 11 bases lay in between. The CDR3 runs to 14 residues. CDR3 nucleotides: TGCAGCGTTACGGAAAGATTAGCCAAAAACATTCAGTACTTC. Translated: CSVTERLAKNIQYF. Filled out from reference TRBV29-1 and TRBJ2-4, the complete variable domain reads SAVISQKPSRDICQRGTSLTIQCQVDSQVTMMFWYRQQPGQSLTLIATANQGSEATYESGFVIDKFPISRPNLTFSTLTVSNMSPEDSSIYLCSVTERLAKNIQYFGAGTRLSVL.